Sequencing of this T cell receptor beta chain was carried out in a study of cytomegalovirus exposure and HLA in healthy donors. The ends were cut back, 0 bases at V and 3 bases at J, with 8 bases in the middle. This CDR3 is built from 14 residues. Per the germline V gene, CDR1 is LGHNA and CDR2 is YSLEER. This clone was seen many times. Vbeta (60) and Jbeta (13) primers were used in the PCR. Only in-frame clones appear in the TCRdb table, and some are missing; sequencing was by immunoSEQ multiplex PCR. The data contain some 100,000 clones, around 75% of them seen just once; the ten biggest clones take up roughly 13%.

The sequence was collected from a male donor in good health and CMV-seropositive. The sample comprised PBMCs. The chain has TRBV4-3 and TRBJ2-5; D might be TRBD1 (5 bases). The chain's CDR3 is CASSQDTGKETQYF. The CDR3 nucleotides are TGCGCCAGCAGCCAAGACACAGGAAAAGAGACCCAGTACTTC.